The T cell receptor (beta chain) under discussion was sequenced for a study of CD8 T cells in Susac syndrome. General observations from the study: Within total CD8+ repertoires, around 15 Susac-specific public clones were found, and within CD8+ TEMRA repertoires, roughly 5.

V was clipped by 4 bases and J by 3 bases; unmatched bases: 9. The CDR3 loop spans 15 amino acids. CDR1 and CDR2 (germline): LGHNA, YSLEER. Turning to this clonotype: The antigen is undetermined.

With random hexamers, reverse transcription was performed on about 0.5 to 1 ug of RNA. TCRdb recomputed calls from the immunoSEQ multiplex PCR reads with MiXCR, one row per CDR3 protein. The sample comprises fewer than 85,000 distinct CDR3 sequences, approximately 94% of which are singletons, and over 0.45% rests with the top ten. The TCR sequence derives from a human donor with Susac syndrome. This sequence joins TRBV4-3 and TRBJ2-7, with 7 bases fitting TRBD1. The material sequenced was CD8+ T cells from PBMCs. The CDR3 sequence is CASSLRTGYFYEQYF. For the CDR3, the DNA is TGCGCCAGCAGCCTTCGGACAGGCTATTTCTACGAGCAGTACTTC.